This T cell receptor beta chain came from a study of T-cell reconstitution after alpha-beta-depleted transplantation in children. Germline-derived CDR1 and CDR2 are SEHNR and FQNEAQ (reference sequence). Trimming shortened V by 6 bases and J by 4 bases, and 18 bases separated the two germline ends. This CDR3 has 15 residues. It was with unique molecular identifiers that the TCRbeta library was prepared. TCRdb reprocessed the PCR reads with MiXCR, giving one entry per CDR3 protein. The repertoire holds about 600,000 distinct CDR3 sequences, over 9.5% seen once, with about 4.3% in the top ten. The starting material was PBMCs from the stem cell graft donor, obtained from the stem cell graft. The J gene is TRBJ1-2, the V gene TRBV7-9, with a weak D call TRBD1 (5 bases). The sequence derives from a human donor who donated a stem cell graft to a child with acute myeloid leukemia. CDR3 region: CASSPREGKGYGYTF. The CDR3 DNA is TGTGCCAGCAGTCCCCGCGAGGGGAAAGGCTATGGCTACACCTTC.